This is a list of T cell receptor beta chains from one sample in a study of blood T cell repertoires in COVID-19. Only in-frame clones appear in the TCRdb table, and some are missing; sequencing was by immunoSEQ multiplex PCR. The sample yields some 290,000 clones, more than 90% seen once. Sequenced sample: PBMCs or T cells enriched from blood (not recorded which). The receptors originated from a woman under 40 who had been exposed to COVID-19. Both conserved end residues are part of each CDR3. D genes are given only for firm matches. Size values are once, few and many counts, or a class for expanded clones, and some rows have none.

CDR3aa,CDR3nt,v_gene,abundance,j_gene,d_gene
CASSQTGQGGYGYTF,TGCGCCAGCAGCCAAACGGGACAGGGGGGATATGGCTACACCTTC,TRBV5-1,-,TRBJ1-2,TRBD1
CASSQGQGQETQYF,TGTGCCAGCAGCCAAGGCCAGGGTCAAGAGACCCAGTACTTC,TRBV3-1/TRBV3-2,-,TRBJ2-5,-
CASSYVGPSGELFF,TGTGCCAGCAGTTACGTGGGGCCGTCCGGGGAGCTGTTTTTT,TRBV6-2/TRBV6-3,-,TRBJ2-2,-
CASSLAASGNTGELFF,TGTGCCAGCAGCTTAGCGGCTAGTGGGAACACCGGGGAGCTGTTTTTT,TRBV7-8,-,TRBJ2-2,-
CATSGEAHNEQFF,TGTGCCACCAGTGGCGAGGCCCACAATGAGCAGTTCTTC,TRBV24-1,-,TRBJ2-1,-
CASSAAGPGEKLFF,TGTGCCAGCTCAGCAGCAGGGCCGGGTGAAAAACTGTTTTTT,TRBV25-1,-,TRBJ1-4,-
CASRHPSGNTEAFF,TGTGCCAGCAGACATCCCTCAGGGAACACTGAAGCTTTCTTT,TRBV28,-,TRBJ1-1,-
CASSSTGFYGYTF,TGTGCCAGCAGCTCGACAGGGTTCTATGGCTACACCTTC,TRBV5-4,-,TRBJ1-2,TRBD1
CASSQASGDVYEQYF,TGTGCCAGCAGCCAAGCATCGGGGGATGTATACGAGCAGTACTTC,TRBV3-1/TRBV3-2,-,TRBJ2-7,-
CASSRYWDSIYGYTF,TGTGCCAGTAGCCGATACTGGGACAGCATCTATGGCTACACCTTC,TRBV19,-,TRBJ1-2,TRBD1
CASSLGGGQEEQYF,TGTGCCAGCAGCTTGGGCGGGGGCCAAGAAGAGCAGTACTTC,TRBV5-4,-,TRBJ2-7,-
CASSLGDRGNGQPQHF,TGCGCCAGCAGCTTGGGGGACAGGGGAAATGGTCAGCCCCAGCATTTT,TRBV5-1,-,TRBJ1-5,TRBD1
CASSVQGNTEAFF,TGTGCCAGCAGTGTTCAGGGGAACACTGAAGCTTTCTTT,TRBV28,-,TRBJ1-1,-
CASKGMNTGELFF,TGTGCCAGCAAGGGGATGAACACCGGGGAGCTGTTTTTT,TRBV2,-,TRBJ2-2,-
CASSVVGSSRVYNEQFF,TGTGCCAGCAGCGTAGTGGGGTCTAGCCGAGTCTACAATGAGCAGTTCTTC,TRBV9,-,TRBJ2-1,-
CASSKTGGNSPLHF,TGTGCCAGTAGTAAGACAGGGGGCAATTCACCCCTCCACTTT,TRBV19,-,TRBJ1-6,TRBD1
CASSSASSYNEQFF,TGTGCCAGCAGCTCAGCGAGCTCCTACAATGAGCAGTTCTTC,TRBV7-9,once,TRBJ2-1,-
CASTERTGRKTQYF,TGTGCCAGCACTGAACGGACAGGGAGGAAGACCCAGTACTTC,TRBV2,-,TRBJ2-5,TRBD1
CSASDRASTEAFF,TGCAGTGCTAGTGACAGGGCAAGCACTGAAGCTTTCTTT,TRBV20-1,-,TRBJ1-1,TRBD1
CASSLTGGGYTF,TGCGCCAGCAGCTTGACGGGGGGAGGCTACACCTTC,TRBV5-1,-,TRBJ1-2,-
CASSPARDEQFF,TGTGCCAGCAGCCCCGCGCGGGATGAGCAGTTCTTC,TRBV7-9,once,TRBJ2-1,-
CASRPGRALNPNTEAFF,TGCGCCAGCAGGCCTGGGAGAGCCCTGAATCCGAACACTGAAGCTTTCTTT,TRBV4-1,-,TRBJ1-1,-
CASGLVRGNQPQHF,TGTGCTAGTGGTTTGGTACGGGGGAATCAGCCCCAGCATTTT,TRBV12-5,-,TRBJ1-5,-
CASISTSGGHRGETQYF,TGTGCCAGCATCTCGACTAGCGGGGGTCATAGAGGAGAGACCCAGTACTTC,TRBV3-1/TRBV3-2,-,TRBJ2-5,TRBD2
CASSQGGTGGVYTF,TGTGCCAGCAGCCAAGGCGGGACAGGGGGGGTCTACACCTTC,TRBV4-2,few,TRBJ1-2,TRBD1
CASSPMVRLPNSPLHF,TGTGCCAGCTCACCTATGGTACGACTTCCAAATTCACCCCTCCACTTT,TRBV18,-,TRBJ1-6,-
CASSFHRGSLEEQYF,TGTGCCAGCAGTTTCCACCGGGGGAGTCTAGAGGAGCAGTACTTC,TRBV6-5,-,TRBJ2-7,-
CASSPLREGGPPLHF,TGTGCCAGCAGCCCCTTAAGGGAGGGGGGTCCACCCCTCCACTTT,TRBV6-5,-,TRBJ1-6,-
CASSLSSGGRTGELFF,TGTGCCAGCAGCTTAAGTAGCGGGGGGCGAACCGGGGAGCTGTTTTTT,TRBV7-6,-,TRBJ2-2,TRBD2
CASSPRGTGGVQETQYF,TGTGCCAGCAGCCCAAGGGGGACAGGGGGCGTCCAAGAGACCCAGTACTTC,TRBV3-1/TRBV3-2,few,TRBJ2-5,TRBD1
CATRGTGANQPQHF,TGTGCCACCAGGGGTACAGGGGCGAATCAGCCCCAGCATTTT,TRBV24-1,-,TRBJ1-5,TRBD1
CASRQVTYEQYF,TGTGCCAGCAGACAGGTTACCTACGAGCAGTACTTC,TRBV21-1,-,TRBJ2-7,-
CASSDGTGLGNQPQHF,TGTGCCAGCAGCGACGGGACAGGGTTGGGCAATCAGCCCCAGCATTTT,TRBV27,few,TRBJ1-5,TRBD1
CASSIGTGMRGPNTEAFF,TGTGCCAGTAGTATCGGGACAGGAATGAGGGGACCGAACACTGAAGCTTTCTTT,TRBV19,-,TRBJ1-1,TRBD1
CASSLGGGQPQHF,TGTGCCAGCAGCTTAGGAGGGGGCCAGCCCCAGCATTTT,TRBV7-9,-,TRBJ1-5,TRBD1
CASSPVQGSSYYEQYF,TGTGCCAGCTCACCGGTACAGGGGTCATCATACTACGAGCAGTACTTC,TRBV18,-,TRBJ2-7,TRBD1
CASSVAPLGGRWGNTIYF,TGTGCCAGCAGCGTAGCCCCCCTGGGGGGGCGCTGGGGAAACACCATATATTTT,TRBV9,once,TRBJ1-3,-
CASSQRDRESSGLFF,TGTGCCAGCAGTCAACGGGACAGGGAGAGTTCCGGACTGTTTTTT,TRBV6-2/TRBV6-3,-,TRBJ1-4,TRBD1
CASSIAATGNYGYTF,TGTGCCAGTAGTATAGCGGCGACAGGGAACTATGGCTACACCTTC,TRBV19,few,TRBJ1-2,TRBD1
CASGPWGGETQYF,TGTGCTAGTGGCCCCTGGGGGGGAGAGACCCAGTACTTC,TRBV12-5,-,TRBJ2-5,TRBD2
CASRIIRGREQYF,TGTGCCAGCAGAATTATCAGGGGAAGGGAGCAGTACTTC,TRBV6-5,-,TRBJ2-7,-
CASRVGTSGGSGYEQYF,TGTGCCAGTAGGGTCGGGACTAGCGGGGGATCGGGCTACGAGCAGTACTTC,TRBV19,-,TRBJ2-7,TRBD2
CASSLGGATNYGYTF,TGTGCCAGCAGCTTAGGAGGGGCCACTAACTATGGCTACACCTTC,TRBV13,-,TRBJ1-2,-
CASSPGFRGITTNEKLFF,TGTGCCAGCTCACCGGGTTTCAGGGGAATCACAACTAATGAAAAACTGTTTTTT,TRBV18,-,TRBJ1-4,-
CASSLRRGSPLHF,TGTGCCAGCAGCCTGAGACGGGGTTCACCCCTCCACTTT,TRBV7-2,-,TRBJ1-6,-
CASSQDLRQTRISGGPEAFF,TGCGCCAGCAGCCAAGATTTACGGCAGACGAGGATCTCGGGGGGTCCTGAAGCTTTCTTT,TRBV4-1,-,TRBJ1-1,-
CASSSGGNRQETQYF,TGTGCCAGTAGTTCGGGGGGCAATAGGCAAGAGACCCAGTACTTC,TRBV19,once,TRBJ2-5,-
CASSLEGTGGNTIYF,TGTGCCAGCAGCTTGGAGGGGACTGGAGGAAACACCATATATTTT,TRBV5-5,-,TRBJ1-3,-
CASSQAGQGLSYEQYF,TGCGCCAGCAGCCAAGCGGGACAGGGGTTGTCCTACGAGCAGTACTTC,TRBV4-1,-,TRBJ2-7,TRBD1
CASETRNTGELFF,TGTGCCAGCGAAACCAGGAACACCGGGGAGCTGTTTTTT,TRBV3-1/TRBV3-2,-,TRBJ2-2,-
CASSLISSGYEQYF,TGTGCCAGCAGTCTTATATCCTCCGGGTACGAGCAGTACTTC,TRBV27,-,TRBJ2-7,-
CASSLGGARSLQPQHF,TGTGCCAGCAGCTTGGGAGGGGCGCGGTCCCTTCAGCCCCAGCATTTT,TRBV28,-,TRBJ1-5,-
CASSVAASLEAFF,TGTGCCAGCAGCGTAGCTGCAAGCCTTGAAGCTTTCTTT,TRBV9,-,TRBJ1-1,-
CASSLGGSYNEQFF,TGTGCCAGCAGCCTAGGGGGCTCCTACAATGAGCAGTTCTTC,TRBV6-2/TRBV6-3,-,TRBJ2-1,-
CASSLAGGAETQYF,TGTGCCAGCAGCTTGGCGGGGGGGGCAGAGACCCAGTACTTC,TRBV7-9,-,TRBJ2-5,TRBD2
CASSLEIRGNYGYTF,TGTGCCAGCAGCTTAGAAATTCGAGGAAACTATGGCTACACCTTC,TRBV7-9,-,TRBJ1-2,-
CASSSGTGLGYTQYF,TGTGCCAGCAGCTCCGGGACAGGGTTAGGGTATACGCAGTATTTT,TRBV2,-,TRBJ2-3,TRBD1
CASSRTGDITNSPLHF,TGTGCCAGCAGCCGAACAGGGGATATAACCAATTCACCCCTCCACTTT,TRBV5-6,-,TRBJ1-6,TRBD1